This T cell receptor (beta chain) was identified in a study of blood T cell repertoires in COVID-19. As for the study in general: Collection of acute and convalescent COVID-19 samples took place in the United States, Italy and Spain. PBMCs, B-cell-depleted T cells, or T cells were the source of the cDNA or gDNA that made up the material.

Per the original methods: Nucleated cell number was recorded as an estimate derived from reference gene primer amplification. The assay was immunoSEQ multiplex PCR, and TCRdb's table has in-frame clones only and misses some. The D gene and trimming were derived from the DNA, and the V and J assignments and clone size from that table. The repertoire consists of tens of thousands of clones, with about 87% occurring once and the leading ten covering under 15%. The V end lost 6 bases, the J end lost 7 bases, and 13 bases lay between the germline ends. The CDR3 runs to 13 residues. CDR1 is GTSNPN and CDR2 is SVGIG in the germline V gene (reference sequence).

What was sequenced was peripheral blood. This rearrangement joins TRBV30 to TRBJ1-6; D remains ambiguous. The TCR was taken from an elderly man with acute or convalescent COVID-19. The CDR3 region is CACSKSLNSPLHF. CDR3 nucleotides: TGTGCCTGCTCTAAAAGTCTAAATTCACCCCTCCACTTT.